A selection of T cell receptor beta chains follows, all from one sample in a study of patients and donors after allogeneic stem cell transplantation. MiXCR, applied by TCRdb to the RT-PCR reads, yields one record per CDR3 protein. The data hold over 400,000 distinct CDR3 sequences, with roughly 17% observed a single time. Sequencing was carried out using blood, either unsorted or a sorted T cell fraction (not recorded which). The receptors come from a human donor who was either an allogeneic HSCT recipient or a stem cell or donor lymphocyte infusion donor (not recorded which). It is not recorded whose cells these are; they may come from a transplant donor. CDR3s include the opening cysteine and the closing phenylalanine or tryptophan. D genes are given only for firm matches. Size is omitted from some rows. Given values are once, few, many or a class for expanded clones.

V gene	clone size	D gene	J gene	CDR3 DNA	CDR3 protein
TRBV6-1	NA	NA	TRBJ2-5	TGTGCCAGCACCTATGAGCGGATGGGTGGGACCCAGTACTTC	CASTYERMGGTQYF
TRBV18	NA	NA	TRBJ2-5	TGTGCCAGCTCACCACCTGTGTGGGGCCATTTTGAGACCCAGTACTTC	CASSPPVWGHFETQYF
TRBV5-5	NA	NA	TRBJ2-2	TGTGCCAGCAGCTGGGGACCTGCGAGTAACACCGGGGAGCTGTTTTTT	CASSWGPASNTGELFF
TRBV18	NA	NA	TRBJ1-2	TGTGCCAGCTCACCCAATAACTATGGCTACACCTTC	CASSPNNYGYTF
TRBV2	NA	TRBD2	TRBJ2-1	TGTGCCAGCAGTTCCCCGGGACTAGCGGACAATGAGCAGTTCTTC	CASSSPGLADNEQFF
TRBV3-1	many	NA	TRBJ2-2	TGTGCCAGCAGCCAAGATTTGGGGGGTCACACCGGGGAGCTGTTTTTT	CASSQDLGGHTGELFF
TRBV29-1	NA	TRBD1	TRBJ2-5	TGCAGCGTCCGGGACAGGGATGGTCAAGAGACCCAGTACTTC	CSVRDRDGQETQYF
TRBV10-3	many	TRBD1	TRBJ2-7	TGTGCCATCAGTGAGGGGACAGGGGGCTACGAGCAGTACTTC	CAISEGTGGYEQYF
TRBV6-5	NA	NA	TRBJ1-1	TGTGCCAGCAGCTCATCTACGTTAAGAGCTTTCTTT	CASSSSTLRAFF
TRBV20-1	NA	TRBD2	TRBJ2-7	TGCAGTGCTAGGAGCCGGGACTACGTATACGAGCAGTACTTC	CSARSRDYVYEQYF
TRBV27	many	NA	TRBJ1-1	TGTGCCAGCAGTTTCCTGTCGAACACTGAAGCTTTCTTT	CASSFLSNTEAFF
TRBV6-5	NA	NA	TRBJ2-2	TGTGCCAGCAGTTACTCGAAGACTGCGGGCACCGGGGAGCTGTTTTTT	CASSYSKTAGTGELFF
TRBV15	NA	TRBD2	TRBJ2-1	TGTGCCACCAGCAGAGGGACTAGCGGGATTTCCTACAATGAGCAGTTCTTC	CATSRGTSGISYNEQFF
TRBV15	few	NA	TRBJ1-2	TGTGCCACCAGCAGACTAGGGGGGGACTACTATGGCTACACCTTC	CATSRLGGDYYGYTF
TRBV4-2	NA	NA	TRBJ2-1	TGTGCCAGCAGCCAAGATGGTATAACCACCAATGAGCAGTTCTTC	CASSQDGITTNEQFF
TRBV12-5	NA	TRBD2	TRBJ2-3	TGTGCTAGTGGTTTTCTTCTAGCGGGAGGAACAGATACGCAGTATTTT	CASGFLLAGGTDTQYF
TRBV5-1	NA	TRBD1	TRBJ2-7	TGCGCCAGCAGCTTGAATCCGGGACAGCTCTACGAGCAGTACTTC	CASSLNPGQLYEQYF